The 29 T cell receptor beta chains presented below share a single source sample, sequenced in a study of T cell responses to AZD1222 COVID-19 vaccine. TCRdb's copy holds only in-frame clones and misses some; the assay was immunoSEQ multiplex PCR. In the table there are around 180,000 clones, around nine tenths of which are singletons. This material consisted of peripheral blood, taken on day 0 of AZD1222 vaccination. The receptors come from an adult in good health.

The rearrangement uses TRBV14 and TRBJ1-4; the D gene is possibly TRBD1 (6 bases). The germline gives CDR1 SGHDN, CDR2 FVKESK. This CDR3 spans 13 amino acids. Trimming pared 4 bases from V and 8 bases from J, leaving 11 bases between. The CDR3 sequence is CASSLLRGEKLFF. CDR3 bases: TGTGCCAGCAGCCTATTGAGGGGGGAAAAACTGTTTTTT.

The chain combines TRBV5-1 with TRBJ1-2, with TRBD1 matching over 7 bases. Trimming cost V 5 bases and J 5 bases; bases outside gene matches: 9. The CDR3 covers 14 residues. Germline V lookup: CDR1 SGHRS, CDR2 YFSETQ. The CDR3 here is CASSLTTGEYGYTF. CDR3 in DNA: TGCGCCAGCAGTCTTACTACAGGGGAATATGGCTACACCTTC.

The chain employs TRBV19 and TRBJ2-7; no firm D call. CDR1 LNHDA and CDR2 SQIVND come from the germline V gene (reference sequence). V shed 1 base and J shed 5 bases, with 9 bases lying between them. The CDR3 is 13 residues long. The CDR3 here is CASSIVKGDEQYF. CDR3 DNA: TGTGCCAGTAGTATAGTAAAAGGCGACGAGCAGTACTTC.

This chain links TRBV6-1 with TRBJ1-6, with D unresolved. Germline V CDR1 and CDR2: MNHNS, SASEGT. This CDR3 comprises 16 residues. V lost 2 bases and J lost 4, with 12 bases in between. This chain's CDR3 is CASSELGSGYNSPLHF. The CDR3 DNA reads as TGTGCCAGCAGTGAATTAGGCAGCGGGTATAATTCACCCCTCCACTTT.

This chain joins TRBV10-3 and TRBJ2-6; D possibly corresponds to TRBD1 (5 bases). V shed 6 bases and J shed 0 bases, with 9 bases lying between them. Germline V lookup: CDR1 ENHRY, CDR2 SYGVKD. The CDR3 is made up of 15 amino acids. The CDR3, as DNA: TGTGCCATCAGCCAGGGCAGCTCTGGGGCCAACGTCCTGACTTTC. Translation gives CAISQGSSGANVLTF.

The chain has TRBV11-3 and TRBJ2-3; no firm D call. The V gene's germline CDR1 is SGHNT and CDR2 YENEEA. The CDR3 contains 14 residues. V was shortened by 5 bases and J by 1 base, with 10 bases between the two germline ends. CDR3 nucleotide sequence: TGTGCCAGCAGCCCAGGACGGGGCACAGATACGCAGTATTTT. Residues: CASSPGRGTDTQYF.

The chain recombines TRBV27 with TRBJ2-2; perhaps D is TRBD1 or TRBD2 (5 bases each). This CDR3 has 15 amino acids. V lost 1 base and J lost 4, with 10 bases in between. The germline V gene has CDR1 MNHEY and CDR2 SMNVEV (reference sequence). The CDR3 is CASSLWGRVTGELFF. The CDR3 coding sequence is TGTGCCAGCAGTTTATGGGGACGGGTCACCGGGGAGCTGTTTTTT.

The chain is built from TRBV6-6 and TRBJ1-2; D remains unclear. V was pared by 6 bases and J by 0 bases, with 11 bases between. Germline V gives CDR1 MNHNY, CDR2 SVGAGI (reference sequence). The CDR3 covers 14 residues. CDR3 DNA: TGTGCCAGCAGGATGACGGTAGCTAACTATGGCTACACCTTC. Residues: CASRMTVANYGYTF.

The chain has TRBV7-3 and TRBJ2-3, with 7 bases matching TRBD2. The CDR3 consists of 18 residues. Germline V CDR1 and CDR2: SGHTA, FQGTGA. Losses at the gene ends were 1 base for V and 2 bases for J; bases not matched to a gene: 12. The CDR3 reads CASSLIPAGQPLTDTQYF. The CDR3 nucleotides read TGTGCCAGCAGCTTAATCCCAGCGGGGCAGCCCCTCACAGATACGCAGTATTTT.

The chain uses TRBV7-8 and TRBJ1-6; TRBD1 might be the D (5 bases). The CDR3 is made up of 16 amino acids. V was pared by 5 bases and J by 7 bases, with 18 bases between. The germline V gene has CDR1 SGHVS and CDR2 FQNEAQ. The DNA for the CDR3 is TGTGCCAGCAGCCTAGGTGACGGGGCGCGAAATTCACCCCTCCACTTT. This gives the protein CASSLGDGARNSPLHF.

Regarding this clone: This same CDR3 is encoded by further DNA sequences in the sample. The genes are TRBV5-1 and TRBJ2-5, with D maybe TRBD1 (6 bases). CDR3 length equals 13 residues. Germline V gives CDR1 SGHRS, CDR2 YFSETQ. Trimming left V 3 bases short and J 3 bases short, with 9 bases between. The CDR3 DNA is TGCGCCAGCAGCTCCGGACAGAAAGAGACCCAGTACTTC. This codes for CASSSGQKETQYF. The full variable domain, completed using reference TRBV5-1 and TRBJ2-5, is KAGVTQTPRYLIKTRGQQVTLSCSPISGHRSVSWYQQTPGQGLQFLFEYFSETQRNKGNFPGRFSGRQFSNSRSEMNVSTLELGDSALYLCASSSGQKETQYFGPGTRLLVL.

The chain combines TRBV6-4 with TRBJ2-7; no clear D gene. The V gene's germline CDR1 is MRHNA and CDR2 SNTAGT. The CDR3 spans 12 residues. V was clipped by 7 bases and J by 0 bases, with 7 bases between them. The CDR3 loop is CASKGYSYEQYF. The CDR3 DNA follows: TGTGCCAGCAAGGGATACTCCTACGAGCAGTACTTC.

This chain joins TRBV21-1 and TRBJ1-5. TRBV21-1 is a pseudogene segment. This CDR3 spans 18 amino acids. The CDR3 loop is CASSKGEAIAHSNQPQHF. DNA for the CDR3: TGTGCCAGCAGCAAAGGTGAAGCTATAGCCCATAGCAATCAGCCCCAGCATTTT.

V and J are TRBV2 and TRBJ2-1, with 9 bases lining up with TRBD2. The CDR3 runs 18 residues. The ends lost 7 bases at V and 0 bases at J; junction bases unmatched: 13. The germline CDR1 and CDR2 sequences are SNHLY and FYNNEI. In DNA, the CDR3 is TGTGCCAGCACCCTAAGCCCACTACTAGCGGGCTCCTACAATGAGCAGTTCTTC. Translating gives CASTLSPLLAGSYNEQFF.

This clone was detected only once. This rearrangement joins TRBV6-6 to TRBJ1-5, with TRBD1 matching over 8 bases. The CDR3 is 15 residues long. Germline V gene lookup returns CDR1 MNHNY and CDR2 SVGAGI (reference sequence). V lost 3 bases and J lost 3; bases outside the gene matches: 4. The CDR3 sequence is CASSYATGVNQPQHF. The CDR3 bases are TGTGCCAGCAGTTATGCGACAGGGGTCAATCAGCCCCAGCATTTT.

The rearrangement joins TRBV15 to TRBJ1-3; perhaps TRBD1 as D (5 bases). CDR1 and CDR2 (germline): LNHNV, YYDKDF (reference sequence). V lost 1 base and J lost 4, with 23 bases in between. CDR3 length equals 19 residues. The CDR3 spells CATSRVRGPVALSGNTIYF. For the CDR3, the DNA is TGTGCCACCAGCAGAGTAAGGGGACCCGTAGCCTTATCCGGAAACACCATATATTTT.

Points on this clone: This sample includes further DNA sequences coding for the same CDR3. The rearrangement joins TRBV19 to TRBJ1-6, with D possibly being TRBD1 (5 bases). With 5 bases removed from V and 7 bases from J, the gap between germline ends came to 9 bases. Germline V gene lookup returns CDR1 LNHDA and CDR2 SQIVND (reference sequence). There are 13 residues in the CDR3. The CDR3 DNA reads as TGTGCCAGTAGTCTGACAGTAAATTCACCCCTCCACTTT. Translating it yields CASSLTVNSPLHF.

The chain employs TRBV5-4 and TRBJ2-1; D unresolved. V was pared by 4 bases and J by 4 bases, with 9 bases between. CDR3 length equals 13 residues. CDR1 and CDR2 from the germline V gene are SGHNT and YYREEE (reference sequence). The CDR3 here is CASSTDLYNEQFF. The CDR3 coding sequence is TGTGCCAGCAGCACGGACCTATACAATGAGCAGTTCTTC.

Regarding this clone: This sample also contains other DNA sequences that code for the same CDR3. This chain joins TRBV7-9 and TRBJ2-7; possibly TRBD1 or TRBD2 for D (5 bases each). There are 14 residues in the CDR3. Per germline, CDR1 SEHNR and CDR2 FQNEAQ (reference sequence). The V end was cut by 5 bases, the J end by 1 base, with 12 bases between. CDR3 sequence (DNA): TGTGCCAGCAGCCCGACGGGGCCTTCCTACGAGCAGTACTTC. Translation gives CASSPTGPSYEQYF.

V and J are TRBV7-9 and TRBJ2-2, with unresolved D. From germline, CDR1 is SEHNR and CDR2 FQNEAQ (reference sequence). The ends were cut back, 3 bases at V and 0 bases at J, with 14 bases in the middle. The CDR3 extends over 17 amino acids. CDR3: CASSLMRRLTNTGELFF. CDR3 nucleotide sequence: TGTGCCAGCAGCTTGATGAGGCGGCTAACGAACACCGGGGAGCTGTTTTTT.

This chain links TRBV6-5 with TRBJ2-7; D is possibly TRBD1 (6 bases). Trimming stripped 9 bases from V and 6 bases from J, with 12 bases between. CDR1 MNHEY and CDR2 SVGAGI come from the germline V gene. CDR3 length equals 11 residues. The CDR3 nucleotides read TGTGCCAGTCTCAGGGGATCCGAGCAGTACTTC. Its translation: CASLRGSEQYF.

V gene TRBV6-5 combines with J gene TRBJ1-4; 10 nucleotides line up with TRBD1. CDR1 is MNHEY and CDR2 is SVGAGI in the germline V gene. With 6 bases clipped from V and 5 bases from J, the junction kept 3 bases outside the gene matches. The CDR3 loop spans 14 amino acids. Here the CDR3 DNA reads TGTGCCAGCAGCCGGGACAGGGGAAATGAAAAACTGTTTTTT. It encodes CASSRDRGNEKLFF.

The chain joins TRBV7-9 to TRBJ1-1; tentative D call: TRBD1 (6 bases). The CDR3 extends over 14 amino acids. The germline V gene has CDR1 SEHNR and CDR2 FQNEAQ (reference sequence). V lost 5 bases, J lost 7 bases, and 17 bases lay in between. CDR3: CASSQRGGLLEAFF. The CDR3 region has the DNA TGTGCCAGCAGCCAACGCGGGGGGCTACTTGAAGCTTTCTTT.

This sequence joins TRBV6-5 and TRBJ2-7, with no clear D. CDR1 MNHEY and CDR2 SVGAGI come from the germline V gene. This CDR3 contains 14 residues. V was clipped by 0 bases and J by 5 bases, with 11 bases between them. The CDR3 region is CASSYSAGWDEQYF. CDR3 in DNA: TGTGCCAGCAGTTACTCGGCAGGTTGGGACGAGCAGTACTTC.

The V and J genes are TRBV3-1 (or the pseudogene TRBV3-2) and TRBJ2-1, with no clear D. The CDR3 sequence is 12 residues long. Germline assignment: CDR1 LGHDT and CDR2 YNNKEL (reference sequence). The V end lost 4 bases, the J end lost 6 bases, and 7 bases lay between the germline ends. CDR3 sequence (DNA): TGTGCCAGCAGCCTCCCTCCCAATGAGCAGTTCTTC. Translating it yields CASSLPPNEQFF.

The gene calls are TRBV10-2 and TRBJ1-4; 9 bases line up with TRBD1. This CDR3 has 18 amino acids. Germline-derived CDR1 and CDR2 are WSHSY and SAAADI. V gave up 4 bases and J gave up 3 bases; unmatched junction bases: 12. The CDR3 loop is CASSAGTGSVLSNEKLFF. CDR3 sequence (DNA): TGCGCCAGCAGTGCTGGGACAGGGAGCGTGTTGTCTAATGAAAAACTGTTTTTT.

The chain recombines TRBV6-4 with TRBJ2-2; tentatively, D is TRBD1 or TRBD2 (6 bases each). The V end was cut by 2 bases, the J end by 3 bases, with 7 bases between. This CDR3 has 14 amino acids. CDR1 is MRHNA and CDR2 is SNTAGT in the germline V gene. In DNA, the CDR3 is TGTGCCAGCAGTGACGGGGGGCACACCGGGGAGCTGTTTTTT. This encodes CASSDGGHTGELFF.

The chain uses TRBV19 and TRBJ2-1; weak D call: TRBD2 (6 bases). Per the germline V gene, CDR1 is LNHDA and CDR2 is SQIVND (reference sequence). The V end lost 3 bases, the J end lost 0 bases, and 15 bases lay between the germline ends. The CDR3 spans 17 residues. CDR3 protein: CASSIWARGSSYNEQFF. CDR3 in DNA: TGTGCCAGTAGTATTTGGGCCCGGGGGAGCTCCTACAATGAGCAGTTCTTC.

CDR3 in DNA: TGTGCCAGCAGCCCCGACCGGCGGTCAGAGACCCAGTACTTC. It specifies CASSPDRRSETQYF. The chain recombines TRBV5-4 with TRBJ2-5; D remains ambiguous. Trimming shortened V by 4 bases and J by 4 bases, and 14 bases separated the two germline ends. The CDR3 runs to 14 residues. CDR1 and CDR2 (germline): SGHNT, YYREEE (reference sequence).